The sequence of this T cell receptor (beta chain) was determined in a study of blood T cell repertoires in COVID-19. The germline V gene has CDR1 LGHDT and CDR2 YNNKEL (reference sequence). This CDR3 comprises 15 residues. V shed 1 base, J shed 3 bases, and the junction held 2 bases outside the gene matches. Libraries were prepared by immunoSEQ multiplex PCR; TCRdb keeps only in-frame clonotypes and omits some of them. The sample lists 95,000 to 150,000 clones; 88% were seen once. What was sequenced was peripheral blood. The chain carries TRBV3-1 (or the pseudogene TRBV3-2) and TRBJ1-5; 8 nucleotides match TRBD1. The TCR originated in a man aged 50-59 years with acute or convalescent COVID-19. The CDR3 sequence: CASSQGQGSNQPQHF. CDR3 sequence (DNA): TGTGCCAGCAGCCAAGGACAGGGGTCCAATCAGCCCCAGCATTTT.